Below are 21 T cell receptor beta chains sequenced from a single sample in a study of T-cell memory formation after mild COVID-19 (dated by TCRdb to the early 2020s). Receptors were amplified or captured by 5' RACE. The run used an Illumina NovaSeq 6000. TCRdb reanalyzed the raw reads on its own, using fastp at Q25 for trimming and MiXCR for clone calling, and kept in-frame beta chains. Here each entry gathers all rows of one CDR3 protein and keeps the most common genes and DNA. This sample is represented by around 320,000 distinct CDR3 sequences; approximately 19% of them were singletons. Roughly 20% of the sample comes from the top ten. The sample consisted of PBMCs or a T cell subset sorted from them (not recorded which). All receptors come from a man between 18 and 35 years old who had mild COVID-19 (a few samples of this study predate the infection). The sample titles of this study are shuffled in the database, so cell type and time point are left out; the donor was told from shared clones.

This clonotype was picked up a small number of times. This sequence joins TRBV6-5 and TRBJ1-6, with D unresolved. The length of the CDR3 is 12 residues. The V gene lost 5 bases and the J gene lost 10 bases, with 9 bases spanning the gap. In germline, CDR1 is MNHEY, CDR2 SVGAGI. CDR3 DNA: TGTGCCAGCAGTACCATAGGGTCACCCCTCCACTTT. Translating it yields CASSTIGSPLHF.

The rearrangement links TRBV7-2 to TRBJ2-3; possibly TRBD2 for D (5 bases). Germline assignment: CDR1 SGHTA and CDR2 FQGNSA. This CDR3 region has 13 residues. V gave up 5 bases and J gave up 6 bases, with 12 bases separating them. CDR3 DNA: TGTGCCAGCAGCCTAAACCGGAGGGATACGCAGTATTTT. It translates to CASSLNRRDTQYF.

This chain uses TRBV12-3 or TRBV12-4 with TRBJ1-1; a possible D gene is TRBD1 (6 bases). The CDR3 sequence is 14 residues long. V was trimmed by 8 bases and J by 8 bases, leaving 21 bases between them. The CDR3 DNA is TGTGCCAGCCGTCCCACGACAGGACTTTTCGAAGCTTTCTTT. This gives the protein CASRPTTGLFEAFF.

CDR3 nucleotides: TGTGCCAGCAGTTACCCTGGAGGGCGGAGCTCCTACGAGCAGTACTTC. This gives the protein CASSYPGGRSSYEQYF. This chain joins TRBV6-2 or TRBV6-3 and TRBJ2-7, with D maybe TRBD2 (6 bases). There are 16 residues in the CDR3. Germline V gene lookup returns CDR1 MNHEY and CDR2 SVGEGT. V was pared by 2 bases and J by 0 bases, with 14 bases between.

The V and J genes are TRBV5-1 and TRBJ2-3; no firm D call. CDR1 is SGHRS and CDR2 is YFSETQ in the germline V gene. This CDR3 contains 14 residues. V was shortened by 0 bases and J by 3 bases, with 8 bases between the two germline ends. The CDR3 here is CASSLAQATDTQYF. The CDR3, as DNA: TGCGCCAGCAGCTTGGCTCAAGCTACAGATACGCAGTATTTT.

V usage is TRBV4-3 and J usage is TRBJ1-1, with D hard to call. Per germline, CDR1 LGHNA and CDR2 YSLEER. V shed 2 bases and J shed 3 bases, with 10 bases lying between them. This CDR3 has 14 amino acids. The CDR3 is CASSQQTTYTEAFF. The CDR3 bases are TGCGCCAGCAGCCAACAGACTACGTACACTGAAGCTTTCTTT.

This clonotype came up a few times. The rearrangement uses TRBV5-6 and TRBJ2-7; D might be TRBD1 (6 bases). Germline V gene sequence: CDR1 SGHDT, CDR2 YYEEEE. Trimming pared 6 bases from V and 3 bases from J, leaving 13 bases between. This CDR3 is built from 13 residues. As DNA, the CDR3 is TGTGCCAGCATGGGCAGGGGTTTCTACGAGCAGTACGTC. It codes for CASMGRGFYEQYV.

This clonotype was detected only a few times. This rearrangement joins TRBV6-1 to TRBJ2-1; 15 nucleotides align to TRBD2. The germline V gene has CDR1 MNHNS and CDR2 SASEGT. CDR3 size: 16 residues. V shed 2 bases, J shed 8 bases, and the junction held 4 bases outside the gene matches. The CDR3 DNA follows: TGTGCCAGCAGTGAATGGACTAGCGGGGGGGTGGATGAGCAGTTCTTC. Protein sequence: CASSEWTSGGVDEQFF.

The chain uses TRBV6-5 and TRBJ1-3; the match to TRBD1 covers 8 bases. The V segment lost 6 bases and the J segment 4 bases; nucleotides outside the gene matches: 8. Germline loops: CDR1 MNHEY, CDR2 SVGAGI. There are 15 residues in the CDR3. CDR3 in amino acids: CASSTGGASGNTIYF. Written as DNA, the CDR3 is TGTGCCAGCAGCACAGGGGGGGCGTCGGGAAACACCATATATTTT.

This sequence joins TRBV4-1 and TRBJ2-5; TRBD2 matches at 7 bases. Germline assignment: CDR1 MGHRA and CDR2 YSYEKL. This CDR3 region has 15 residues. The trim removed 2 bases at V and 4 bases at J, leaving 7 bases unmatched. CDR3 DNA: TGCGCCAGCAGCCAACCAAGCTCGGGGGGAGAGACCCAGTACTTC. Translation: CASSQPSSGGETQYF.

There are a few counts of this clonotype. The chain carries TRBV4-1 and TRBJ1-5; no definite D call. Germline CDR1 MGHRA, CDR2 YSYEKL. Trimming left V 1 base short and J 2 bases short, with 12 bases between. The CDR3 loop spans 16 amino acids. This chain's CDR3 is CASSQGQAYGNQPQHF. CDR3 sequence (DNA): TGCGCCAGCAGCCAAGGTCAAGCTTATGGCAATCAGCCCCAGCATTTT.

This chain links TRBV4-1 with TRBJ2-7; no clear D gene. The germline V gene has CDR1 MGHRA and CDR2 YSYEKL. Trimming took off 4 bases at V and 2 bases at J, with 12 bases between the two ends. This CDR3 contains 14 residues. The CDR3 DNA reads as TGCGCCAGCAGCCTTAGATCCCGAGCCTACGAGCAGTACTTC. Its translation: CASSLRSRAYEQYF.

This chain links TRBV5-1 with TRBJ2-5; D unclear. Germline CDR1 SGHRS, CDR2 YFSETQ. Trimming cost V 3 bases and J 5 bases, with 11 bases left between them. CDR3 length: 13 residues. In nucleotides, the CDR3 is TGCGCCAGCAGCTGGTCCTACTGGGAGACCCAGTACTTC. Protein sequence: CASSWSYWETQYF.

This clonotype was counted between two and nine times. This chain uses TRBV5-1 with TRBJ2-7, with TRBD1 matching over 9 bases. CDR1 is SGHRS and CDR2 is YFSETQ in the germline V gene. This CDR3 region has 12 residues. V shed 3 bases and J 6 bases; nucleotides not matched to a gene: 1. In DNA, the CDR3 is TGCGCCAGCAGCTGGGACAGGGTCGAGCAGTACGTC. Protein: CASSWDRVEQYV.

This clonotype has just a few counts. The J gene is TRBJ2-1, the V gene TRBV5-1; the D is unclear. Deletions cut 3 bases from V and 0 bases from J, with 13 bases between. The CDR3 runs 16 residues. Germline loops: CDR1 SGHRS, CDR2 YFSETQ. CDR3 region: CASSSLGRGSYNEQFF. The DNA for the CDR3 is TGCGCCAGCAGCTCCCTTGGCCGAGGCTCCTACAATGAGCAGTTCTTC. Complete variable domain (other parts from reference TRBV5-1 and TRBJ2-1): KAGVTQTPRYLIKTRGQQVTLSCSPISGHRSVSWYQQTPGQGLQFLFEYFSETQRNKGNFPGRFSGRQFSNSRSEMNVSTLELGDSALYLCASSSLGRGSYNEQFFGPGTRLTVL.

DNA for the CDR3: TGTGCCAGCAGTGAAGTCTCCCAAGAGACCCAGTACTTC. The encoded protein is CASSEVSQETQYF. The V call is TRBV2, the J call TRBJ2-5; D remains ambiguous. This CDR3 region has 13 residues. Germline V gene data show CDR1 as SNHLY and CDR2 as FYNNEI. V lost 1 base and J 1 base, leaving 4 bases between the germline ends.

This clonotype was picked up many times. The chain couples TRBV20-1 to TRBJ2-4, with D possibly TRBD1 on 6 matching bases. Germline assignment: CDR1 DFQATT and CDR2 SNEGSKA (reference sequence). Trimming stripped 1 base from V and 8 bases from J, with 15 bases between. The CDR3 has 14 residues. The CDR3 here is CSARVPGVRDIQYF. Here the CDR3 DNA reads TGCAGTGCTAGAGTCCCAGGGGTTAGAGACATTCAGTACTTC.

There are a few counts of this clonotype. The chain joins TRBV5-1 to TRBJ2-7; maybe TRBD1 (6 bases). Germline CDR1 reads SGHRS; CDR2 reads YFSETQ. V dropped 0 bases and J dropped 6 bases, with 13 bases sitting between them. The CDR3 has 14 residues. Here the CDR3 reads CASSLVNREGEQYF. CDR3 coding DNA: TGCGCCAGCAGCTTGGTAAACAGGGAAGGCGAGCAGTACTTC.

This chain joins TRBV5-1 and TRBJ2-1; 10 bases match TRBD1. The germline gives CDR1 SGHRS, CDR2 YFSETQ. CDR3 length: 14 residues. The V segment lost 9 bases and the J segment 9 bases; nucleotides outside the gene matches: 12. This CDR3 is CATAGTGEGIEQFF. CDR3 sequence (DNA): TGCGCCACGGCAGGGACAGGGGAGGGTATTGAGCAGTTCTTC.

In this sample, this clonotype turned up a few times. The genes are TRBV2 and TRBJ1-6; no firm D call. V lost 3 bases to trimming and J lost 11 bases, with 8 bases between them. CDR1 is SNHLY, CDR2 FYNNEI, per germline. The CDR3 runs 12 residues. CDR3 sequence: CASSDPATPLHF. The CDR3 nucleotides read TGTGCCAGCAGTGACCCCGCGACACCCCTCCACTTT.

This clonotype has a handful of counts. The DNA of the CDR3 is TGCGCCAGCAGCATCCGGGACCCCAGGACTGAGCAGTTCTTC. This codes for CASSIRDPRTEQFF. The chain is built from TRBV5-1 and TRBJ2-1; D may correspond to TRBD1 or TRBD2 (5 bases each). The ends were cut back, 4 bases at V and 9 bases at J, with 17 bases in the middle. The CDR3 totals 14 residues. Germline V gene sequence: CDR1 SGHRS, CDR2 YFSETQ.